The 5 T cell receptor beta chains given below trace back to one sample, sequenced in a study of blood T cell repertoires in COVID-19. Profiled with immunoSEQ multiplex PCR; TCRdb holds only in-frame clones, not every one. The repertoire consists of around 53,000 clones, with more than 75% occurring once and the leading ten covering approximately 24%. The sample was peripheral blood. These receptors were taken from a man aged 50-59 years with active or convalescent COVID-19.

This clone was detected a few times. The rearrangement uses TRBV6-1 and TRBJ1-1; D unclear. The germline V gene encodes CDR1 MNHNS and CDR2 SASEGT. The length of the CDR3 is 17 residues. V lost 4 bases and J 0 bases, leaving 18 bases between the germline ends. The CDR3 DNA sequence: TGTGCCAGCAGTGGGCGGGTGGGAAGCCAACTGAACACTGAAGCTTTCTTT. Its protein is CASSGRVGSQLNTEAFF.

The V gene is TRBV27, the J gene TRBJ1-2, with TRBD1 matching 7 bases. CDR3 length equals 14 residues. V gave up 3 bases and J gave up 7 bases; unmatched junction bases: 8. The V gene's germline CDR1 is MNHEY and CDR2 SMNVEV (reference sequence). As DNA, the CDR3 is TGTGCCAGCAGTTTCGCTAGGGGGCTTGGTGGCTACACCTTC. Translation: CASSFARGLGGYTF.

This chain links TRBV23-1 with TRBJ2-3; 8 bases are a match to TRBD1. TRBV23-1 is reported as an ORF; its role is uncertain. The trim removed 7 bases at V and 4 bases at J, leaving 7 bases unmatched. The CDR3 sequence is 14 residues long. CDR3 sequence (DNA): TGCGCCAGCATCTGGGGACAGGTTCCAGATACGCAGTATTTT. It yields the protein CASIWGQVPDTQYF.

This clone has only a few counts. The chain recombines TRBV2 with TRBJ1-1; D gene uncertain. Trimming removed 5 bases at V and 10 bases at J, with 23 bases between. CDR1 SNHLY and CDR2 FYNNEI come from the germline V gene. This CDR3 spans 15 amino acids. CDR3: CASSSHSADFRGAFF. The CDR3 DNA reads TGTGCCAGCAGTTCCCACTCGGCCGACTTTCGGGGAGCTTTCTTT.

The chain couples TRBV4-1 to TRBJ2-2; 10 bases match TRBD1. Unmatched junction bases numbered 6, after V lost 8 bases and J lost 3 bases. Germline CDR1 reads MGHRA; CDR2 reads YSYEKL. The CDR3 runs 15 residues. CDR3 nucleotides: TGCGCCAGCGGAACCGGGACAGGGGACACCGGGGAGCTGTTTTTT. Amino acid sequence: CASGTGTGDTGELFF.